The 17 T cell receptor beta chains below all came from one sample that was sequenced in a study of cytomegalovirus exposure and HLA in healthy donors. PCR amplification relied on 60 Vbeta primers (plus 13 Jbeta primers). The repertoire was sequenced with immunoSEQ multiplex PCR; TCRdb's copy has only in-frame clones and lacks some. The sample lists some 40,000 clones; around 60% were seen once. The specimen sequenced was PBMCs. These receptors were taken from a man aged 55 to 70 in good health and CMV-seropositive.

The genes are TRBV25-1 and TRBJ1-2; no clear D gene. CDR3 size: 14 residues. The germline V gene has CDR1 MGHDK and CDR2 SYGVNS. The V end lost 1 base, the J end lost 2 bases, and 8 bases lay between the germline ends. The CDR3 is CASSESGGNYGYTF. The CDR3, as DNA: TGTGCCAGCAGTGAATCTGGAGGGAACTATGGCTACACCTTC.

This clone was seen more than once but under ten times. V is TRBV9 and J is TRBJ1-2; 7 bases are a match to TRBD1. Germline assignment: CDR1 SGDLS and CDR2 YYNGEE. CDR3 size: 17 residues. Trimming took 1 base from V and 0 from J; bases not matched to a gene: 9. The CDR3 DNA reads TGTGCCAGCAGCGTACTGGACAGGAGTCTTGCTAACTATGGCTACACCTTC. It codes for CASSVLDRSLANYGYTF.

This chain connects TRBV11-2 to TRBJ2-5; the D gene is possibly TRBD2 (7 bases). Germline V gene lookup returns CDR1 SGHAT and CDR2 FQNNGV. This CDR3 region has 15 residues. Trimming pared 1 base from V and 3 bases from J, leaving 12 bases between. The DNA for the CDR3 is TGTGCCAGCAGCTTAGGCAGGGGAGGGGAAGAGACCCAGTACTTC. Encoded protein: CASSLGRGGEETQYF.

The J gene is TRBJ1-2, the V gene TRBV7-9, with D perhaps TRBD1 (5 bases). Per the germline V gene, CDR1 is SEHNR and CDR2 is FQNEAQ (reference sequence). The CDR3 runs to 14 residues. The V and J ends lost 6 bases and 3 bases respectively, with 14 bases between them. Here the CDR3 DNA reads TGTGCCAGCAGGCCCGGACATTCGGACTATGGCTACACCTTC. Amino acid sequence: CASRPGHSDYGYTF.

The CDR3 loop is CASSPMTGANTEAFF. The CDR3 DNA reads TGTGCCAGCTCACCGATGACAGGGGCGAACACTGAAGCTTTCTTT. V and J are TRBV18 and TRBJ1-1; TRBD1 matches 8 bases. Per germline, CDR1 KGHSH and CDR2 LQKENI. V lost 3 bases and J lost 1; bases outside the gene matches: 4. The CDR3 is 15 amino acids.

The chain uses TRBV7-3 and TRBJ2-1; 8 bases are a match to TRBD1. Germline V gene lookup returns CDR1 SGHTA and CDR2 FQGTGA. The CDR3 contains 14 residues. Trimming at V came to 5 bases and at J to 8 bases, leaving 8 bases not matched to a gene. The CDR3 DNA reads TGTGCCAGCAGCCCCGGACAGGGTAACGATGAGCAGTTCTTC. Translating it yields CASSPGQGNDEQFF.

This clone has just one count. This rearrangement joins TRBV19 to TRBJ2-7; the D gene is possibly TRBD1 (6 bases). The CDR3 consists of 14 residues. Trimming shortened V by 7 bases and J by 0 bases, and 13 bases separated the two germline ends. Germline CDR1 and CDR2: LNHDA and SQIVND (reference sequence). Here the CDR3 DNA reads TGTGCCAGTACCCCGGACAGCTTCTCCTACGAGCAGTACTTC. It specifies CASTPDSFSYEQYF.

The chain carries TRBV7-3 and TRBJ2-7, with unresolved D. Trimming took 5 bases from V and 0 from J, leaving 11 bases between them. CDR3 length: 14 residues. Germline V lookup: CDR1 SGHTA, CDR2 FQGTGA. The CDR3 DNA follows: TGTGCCAGCAGCCCAGACTCGTCCTCCTACGAGCAGTACTTC. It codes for CASSPDSSSYEQYF.

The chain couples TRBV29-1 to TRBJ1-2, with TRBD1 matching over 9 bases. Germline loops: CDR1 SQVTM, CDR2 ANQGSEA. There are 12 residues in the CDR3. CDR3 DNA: TGCAGTGGAGGGGGACAGGGAGGTGGCTACACCTTC. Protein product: CSGGGQGGGYTF.

CDR3 in amino acids: CAWSMALFEKLFF. The CDR3 coding sequence is TGTGCCTGGTCGATGGCTCTTTTTGAAAAACTGTTTTTT. V and J are TRBV30 and TRBJ1-4; D not certain. The germline V and J ends were trimmed by 5 bases and 7 bases, with 14 bases remaining between them. Germline CDR1 and CDR2: GTSNPN and SVGIG (reference sequence). This CDR3 has 13 amino acids.

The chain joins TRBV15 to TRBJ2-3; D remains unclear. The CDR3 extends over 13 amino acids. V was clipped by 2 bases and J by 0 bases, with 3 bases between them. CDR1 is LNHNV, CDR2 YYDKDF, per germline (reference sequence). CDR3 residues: CATSRPSTDTQYF. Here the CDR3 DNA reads TGTGCCACCAGCAGACCTAGCACAGATACGCAGTATTTT. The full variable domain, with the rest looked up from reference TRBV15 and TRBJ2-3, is DAMVIQNPRYQVTQFGKPVTLSCSQTLNHNVMYWYQQKSSQAPKLLFHYYDKDFNNEADTPDNFQSRRPNTSFCFLDIRSPGLGDTAMYLCATSRPSTDTQYFGPGTRLTVL.

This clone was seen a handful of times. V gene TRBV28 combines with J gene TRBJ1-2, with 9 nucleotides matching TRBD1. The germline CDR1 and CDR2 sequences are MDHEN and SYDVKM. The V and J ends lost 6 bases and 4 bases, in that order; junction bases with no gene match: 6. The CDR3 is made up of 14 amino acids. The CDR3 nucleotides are TGTGCCAGCAGCGACGGACAGGGGTTCTATGGCTACACCTTC. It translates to CASSDGQGFYGYTF.

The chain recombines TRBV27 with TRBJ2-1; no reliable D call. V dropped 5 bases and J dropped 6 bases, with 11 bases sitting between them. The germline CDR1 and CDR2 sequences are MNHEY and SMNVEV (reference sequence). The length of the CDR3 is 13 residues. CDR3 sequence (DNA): TGTGCCAGCAGTACATCCTTTCCCAATGAGCAGTTCTTC. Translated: CASSTSFPNEQFF.

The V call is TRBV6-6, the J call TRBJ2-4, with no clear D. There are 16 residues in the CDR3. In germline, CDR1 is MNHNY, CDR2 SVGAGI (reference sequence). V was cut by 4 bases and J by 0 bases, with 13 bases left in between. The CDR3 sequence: CASSSHSDQAKNIQYF. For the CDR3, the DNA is TGTGCCAGCAGTTCCCACAGTGATCAAGCCAAAAACATTCAGTACTTC.

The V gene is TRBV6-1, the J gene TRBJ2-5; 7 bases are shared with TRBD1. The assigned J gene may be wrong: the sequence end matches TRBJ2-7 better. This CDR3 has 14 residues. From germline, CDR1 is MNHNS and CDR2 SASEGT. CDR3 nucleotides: TGTGCCAGCAGTCTCCCCGGGGACAGCTACGAGCAGTACTTC. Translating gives CASSLPGDSYEQYF.

CDR3 nucleotide sequence: TGTGCCAGCAGCGCAACAGGGTTCGGAGAGACCCAGTACTTC. The encoded protein is CASSATGFGETQYF. The chain uses TRBV9 and TRBJ2-5, with D maybe TRBD1 (6 bases). This CDR3 comprises 14 residues. Per the germline V gene, CDR1 is SGDLS and CDR2 is YYNGEE. Trimming pared 3 bases from V and 4 bases from J, leaving 13 bases between.

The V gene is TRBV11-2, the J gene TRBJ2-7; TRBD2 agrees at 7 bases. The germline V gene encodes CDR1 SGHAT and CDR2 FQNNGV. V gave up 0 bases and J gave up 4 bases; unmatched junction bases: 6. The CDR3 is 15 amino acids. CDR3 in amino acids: CASSLDTSALYEQYF. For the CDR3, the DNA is TGTGCCAGCAGCTTAGATACTAGCGCATTGTACGAGCAGTACTTC.